This T cell receptor (beta chain) comes out of a study of T cell clonotyping in hematopoietic cell transplantation (dated by TCRdb to about 2021). Broadly, across the study: Recipient samples taken before transplant were collected after cytoreduction. In the study, more than 130 blood samples were gathered from 35 to 45 consecutive transplant recipients and their related donors. Recruitment of patients ran from late 2015 to early 2017, and follow-up continued until late 2020 or until death.

A word on this clone: It lacks a known antigen. There are no base qualities to consult, and no much larger clone falls within one base.

What the authors observed across the whole study: Only a small fraction of recipient repertoires overlapped donor repertoires, with over 95% appearing de novo at the given depth. The sample size was limited, and CD4 and CD8 repertoire contributions could not be separated because cells were not sorted. After transplant, TCR diversity in recipients dropped, and pathologically expanded clonotypes climbed progressively between day 30 and day 180. Inverse Simpson Index values from donors and from recipients before transplant predicted broader TCR repertoire diversity after transplant.

The immunoSEQ assay, a bias-controlled multiplex PCR using V- and J-specific primers, was used to amplify TCR beta CDR3 regions from genomic DNA. A proprietary barcode and Illumina adapter sequences were added to the CDR3 amplicons in a second PCR step. An Illumina MiSeq instrument was used for sequencing of the CDR3 libraries. Concerning the study's data processing: Export and quality control were done with immunoSEQ Analyzer 3.0, while downstream analyses used R Bioconductor and Immunarch. Only productive rearrangements within the normalized downsampled data set were used in the calculation of repertoire metrics. Pathologically expanded clonotypes were defined as those larger than 5 templates in the normalized cohort. The Inverse Simpson Index was used to measure repertoire diversity. To capture all clonotypes, the CMV-specificity analyses were run on the non-normalized data set. TCRdb carries this immuneACCESS record with in-frame sequences only. Its versions omit some clonotypes, under half of them owing to an unresolved V gene in the studies checked, with the rest unexplained. The D gene and trimming were derived from the DNA, and the V and J assignments and clone size from that table. Across this sample there are fewer than 100,000 clones, with around 96% seen only once. The leading ten clones occupy roughly 1.7% of the sample.

The time point label for this specimen denotes: recipient sample about 28 days before transplant, after cytoreduction. Blood from recipients was drawn roughly 28 days before transplant, then again at days 30, 100 and 180 after transplant. Using Nuclei Lysis Solution, genomic DNA was extracted from unfractionated peripheral blood mononuclear cells that were either fresh or cryopreserved. The origin of this receptor is a woman aged 45-60 years with acute myeloid leukemia. Some clones in this sample may be carry-over from other donors' samples. The input for sequencing was peripheral blood mononuclear cells, taken before stem cell transplant.

This receptor carries the CDR3 CASSLQTTGPNEKLFF. At the DNA level, the sequence is TGTGCCAGCAGCCTTCAGACAACAGGGCCTAATGAAAAACTGTTTTTT. The chain is made from TRBV21-1 and TRBJ1-4; the listed D gene, TRBD1, was not tested against the DNA. TRBV21-1 is a recognized pseudogene. There are 16 amino acids in the CDR3, from cysteine to phenylalanine inclusive. Only the CDR3 part of the read is kept: 48 bases, read in frame from the first base.